The 6 T cell receptor beta chains listed next were all sequenced from one sample in a study of blood T cell repertoires in COVID-19. Sequencing used immunoSEQ multiplex PCR; TCRdb keeps in-frame clones, though not all of them. The sample has more than 100,000 clones; 75% to 90% are singletons. Sequenced sample: peripheral blood. Receptors originate from a man in his fifties or sixties with active COVID-19.

The gene calls are TRBV3-1 (or the pseudogene TRBV3-2) and TRBJ2-3, with D maybe TRBD1 (6 bases). Germline loops: CDR1 LGHDT, CDR2 YNNKEL (reference sequence). The CDR3 loop spans 15 amino acids. The germline V and J ends were trimmed by 1 base and 6 bases, with 14 bases remaining between them. CDR3 in DNA: TGTGCCAGCAGCCAAGGGGGGACAAGCGCGGATACGCAGTATTTT. This translates into CASSQGGTSADTQYF.

The rearrangement links TRBV10-3 to TRBJ1-4; D not resolved. V lost 0 bases, J lost 0 bases, and 8 bases lay in between. CDR3 length: 16 residues. Germline V lookup: CDR1 ENHRY, CDR2 SYGVKD. CDR3 bases: TGTGCCATCAGTGAGTCGGCCACCACAACTAATGAAAAACTGTTTTTT. The encoded protein is CAISESATTTNEKLFF.

The chain has TRBV5-1 and TRBJ2-7; weak D call: TRBD2 (6 bases). Trimming took 1 base from V and 6 from J, leaving 17 bases between them. The CDR3 totals 15 residues. CDR1 SGHRS and CDR2 YFSETQ come from the germline V gene. The CDR3 here is CASSLRSGGIGEQYF. Written as DNA, the CDR3 is TGCGCCAGCAGCTTGAGGTCAGGCGGGATCGGCGAGCAGTACTTC.

V and J are TRBV20-1 and TRBJ1-1, with 8 bases lining up with TRBD1. CDR3 length: 11 residues. The V and J ends lost 7 bases and 6 bases, in that order; junction bases with no gene match: 4. Per the germline V gene, CDR1 is DFQATT and CDR2 is SNEGSKA (reference sequence). The CDR3 loop is CSVQGEAEAFF. The CDR3 DNA reads TGCAGTGTACAGGGGGAAGCTGAAGCTTTCTTT.

This chain connects TRBV11-3 to TRBJ2-3, with TRBD2 identical over 11 bases. The V and J ends lost 5 bases and 2 bases, in that order; junction bases with no gene match: 6. This CDR3 comprises 16 residues. In germline, CDR1 is SGHNT, CDR2 YENEEA. CDR3 DNA sequence: TGTGCCAGCAGCCTTAGCGGGGGGGGCCTCACAGATACGCAGTATTTT. This encodes CASSLSGGGLTDTQYF.

The chain combines TRBV9 with TRBJ1-1, with D hard to call. V lost 0 bases to trimming and J lost 2 bases, with 8 bases between them. The CDR3 runs to 14 residues. Germline-derived CDR1 and CDR2 are SGDLS and YYNGEE. The CDR3 here is CASSVEAGNTEAFF. The CDR3 coding sequence is TGTGCCAGCAGCGTAGAGGCGGGCAACACTGAAGCTTTCTTT. Drawing the rest from reference TRBV9 and TRBJ1-1, the complete variable domain is DSGVTQTPKHLITATGQRVTLRCSPRSGDLSVYWYQQSLDQGLQFLIQYYNGEERAKGNILERFSAQQFPDLHSELNLSSLELGDSALYFCASSVEAGNTEAFFGQGTRLTVV.